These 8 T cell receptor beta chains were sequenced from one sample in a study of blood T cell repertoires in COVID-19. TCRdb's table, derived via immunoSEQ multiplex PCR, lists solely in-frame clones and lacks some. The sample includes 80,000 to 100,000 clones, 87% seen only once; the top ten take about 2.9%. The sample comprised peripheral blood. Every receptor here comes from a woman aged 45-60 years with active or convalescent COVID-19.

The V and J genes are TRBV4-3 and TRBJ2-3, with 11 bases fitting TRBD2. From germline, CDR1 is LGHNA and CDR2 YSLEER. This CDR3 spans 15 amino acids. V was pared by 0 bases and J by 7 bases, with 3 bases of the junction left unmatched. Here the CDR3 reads CASSQDLAGGNTQYF. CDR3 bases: TGCGCCAGCAGCCAAGATCTAGCGGGGGGAAATACGCAGTATTTT.

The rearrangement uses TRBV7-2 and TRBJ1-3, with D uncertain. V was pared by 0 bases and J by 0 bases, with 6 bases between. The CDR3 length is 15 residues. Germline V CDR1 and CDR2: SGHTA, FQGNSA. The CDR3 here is CASSLAPSSGNTIYF. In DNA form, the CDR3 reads TGTGCCAGCAGCTTAGCCCCCAGCTCTGGAAACACCATATATTTT.

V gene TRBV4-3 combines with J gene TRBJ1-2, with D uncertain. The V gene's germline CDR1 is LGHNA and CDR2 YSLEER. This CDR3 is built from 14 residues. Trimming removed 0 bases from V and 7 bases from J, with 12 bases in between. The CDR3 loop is CASSQEFGSGGYTF. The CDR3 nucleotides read TGCGCCAGCAGCCAAGAGTTCGGGTCGGGTGGCTACACCTTC.

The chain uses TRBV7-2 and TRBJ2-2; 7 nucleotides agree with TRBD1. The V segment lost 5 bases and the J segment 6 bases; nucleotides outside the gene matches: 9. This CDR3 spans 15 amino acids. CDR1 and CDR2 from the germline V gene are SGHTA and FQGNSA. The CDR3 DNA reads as TGTGCCAGCAGCCAATCGACAGGGACCCCCGGGGAGCTGTTTTTT. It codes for CASSQSTGTPGELFF.

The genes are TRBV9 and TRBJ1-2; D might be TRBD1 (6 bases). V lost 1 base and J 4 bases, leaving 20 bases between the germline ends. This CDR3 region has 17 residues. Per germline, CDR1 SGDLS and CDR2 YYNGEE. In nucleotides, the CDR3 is TGTGCCAGCAGCGTACCCCTCGGGGAGGGGGGTCCCTATGGCTACACCTTC. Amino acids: CASSVPLGEGGPYGYTF.

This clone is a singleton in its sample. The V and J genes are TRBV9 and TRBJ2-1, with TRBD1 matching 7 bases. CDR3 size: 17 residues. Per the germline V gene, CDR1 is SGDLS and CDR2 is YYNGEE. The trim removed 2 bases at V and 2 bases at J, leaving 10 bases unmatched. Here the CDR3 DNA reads TGTGCCAGCAGCGTCAAGGGACAGCCGCTTACCTACAATGAGCAGTTCTTC. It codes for CASSVKGQPLTYNEQFF. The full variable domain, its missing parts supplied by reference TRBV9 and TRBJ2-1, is DSGVTQTPKHLITATGQRVTLRCSPRSGDLSVYWYQQSLDQGLQFLIQYYNGEERAKGNILERFSAQQFPDLHSELNLSSLELGDSALYFCASSVKGQPLTYNEQFFGPGTRLTVL.

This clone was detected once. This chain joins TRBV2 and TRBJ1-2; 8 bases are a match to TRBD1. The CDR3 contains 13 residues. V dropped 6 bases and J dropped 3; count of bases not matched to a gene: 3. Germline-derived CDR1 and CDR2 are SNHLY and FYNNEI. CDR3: CASSVTGDYGYTF. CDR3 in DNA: TGTGCCAGCAGCGTGACAGGGGACTATGGCTACACCTTC. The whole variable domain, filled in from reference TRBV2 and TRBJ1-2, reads EPEVTQTPSHQVTQMGQEVILRCVPISNHLYFYWYRQILGQKVEFLVSFYNNEISEKSEIFDDQFSVERPDGSNFTLKIRSTKLEDSAMYFCASSVTGDYGYTFGSGTRLTVV.

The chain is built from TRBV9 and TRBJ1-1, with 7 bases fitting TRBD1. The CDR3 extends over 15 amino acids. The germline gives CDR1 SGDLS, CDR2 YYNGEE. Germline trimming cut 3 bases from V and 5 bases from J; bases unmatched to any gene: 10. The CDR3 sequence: CASSDPRQGGTEAFF. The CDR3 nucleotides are TGTGCCAGCAGCGACCCCCGACAGGGAGGAACTGAAGCTTTCTTT. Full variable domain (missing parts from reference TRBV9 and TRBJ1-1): DSGVTQTPKHLITATGQRVTLRCSPRSGDLSVYWYQQSLDQGLQFLIQYYNGEERAKGNILERFSAQQFPDLHSELNLSSLELGDSALYFCASSDPRQGGTEAFFGQGTRLTVV.